The subject of this entry is one TCR beta chain. The antigen is undetermined. The data stem from a study of Ad26.COV2.S vaccination and SARS-CoV-2 variants. At the level of the study: The authors gave Ad26.COV2.S intramuscularly, either once or twice 56 days apart.

Study outcomes and limitations: Reports say spike-specific CD8+ and CD4+ T cell responses covered substantial breadth after vaccination.

The table came from immunoSEQ multiplex PCR; TCRdb's copy has only in-frame clones and leaves some out. The table shows hundreds of thousands of clones, with roughly 90% occurring only once. The trim removed 6 bases at V and 5 bases at J, leaving 2 bases unmatched. CDR1 is KGHDR and CDR2 is SFDVKD in the germline V gene. CDR3 size: 12 residues. Treatment meaning: 15 to 20 received Ad26.COV2.S at low or high dose, single or two shots; about five received placebo; per-sample allocation not given. It was on day 63 after the first vaccine or placebo injection that samples were taken. The source of this sequence is a person aged 18 to 65 who received the Ad26.COV2.S COVID-19 vaccine or a placebo. The genes are TRBV24-1 and TRBJ1-2, with TRBD1 matching over 7 bases. The sample was peripheral blood, taken in a trial of Ad26.COV2.S vaccine versus placebo. In DNA form, the CDR3 reads TGTGCCACCAGTTGGGACAGATATGGCTACACCTTC. Translating it yields CATSWDRYGYTF.